This T cell receptor beta chain was retrieved from a study of T cell responses to AZD1222 COVID-19 vaccine. Study results and caveats: At baseline, seropositivity was found in only a handful of AZD1222 recipients. Recipients of two AZD1222 doses showed rising Spike-specific TCR breadth and depth.

The germline V gene encodes CDR1 SGHTA and CDR2 FQGNSA. CDR3 length equals 16 residues. V was shortened by 1 base and J by 1 base, with 11 bases between the two germline ends. Profiling relied on immunoSEQ multiplex PCR, and the TCRdb table lists in-frame clones only, not all of them. This sample has about 130,000 clones, with about 90% found just once. A note on this clone: Its antigen is not identified.

Sequenced material: peripheral blood, taken on day 0 of AZD1222 vaccination. This clonotype was obtained from an adult in good health. The chain joins TRBV7-2 to TRBJ2-4, with D perhaps matching TRBD1 (6 bases). CDR3 region: CASSLEGGQAKNIQYF. The CDR3 DNA follows: TGTGCCAGCAGCTTAGAAGGGGGTCAGGCCAAAAACATTCAGTACTTC.